Below are 29 T cell receptor beta chains sequenced from a single sample in a study of human T cells and chemical hapten exposure. As the library was built, unique molecular identifiers were attached to individual cDNA molecules. Via MiXCR, TCRdb re-called the reads, giving one row per CDR3 protein. This sample carries roughly 120,000 distinct CDR3 sequences, roughly 8.5% of them seen once, and the ten largest clones take 1.3% to 1.5%. Blood, whole and unfractionated, served as the source for total RNA extraction. Sequenced: whole blood. The receptors were sampled from a human donor in good health. Some clones in this sample may be carry-over from other donors' samples.

Many counts were recorded for this clonotype. CDR3 bases: TGTGCCAGCAGTTACTCGCCAGGGGGGAAATCACCCCTCCACTTT. Translation gives CASSYSPGGKSPLHF. The chain couples TRBV6-6 to TRBJ1-6, with 7 bases lining up with TRBD1. Germline values: CDR1 MNHNY, CDR2 SVGAGI (reference sequence). V lost 0 bases to trimming and J lost 10 bases; unmatched junction nucleotides: 6. The CDR3 loop spans 15 amino acids.

This clonotype was counted only a few times. V usage is TRBV9 and J usage is TRBJ1-6; D unclear. Germline lookup yields CDR1 SGDLS and CDR2 YYNGEE. This CDR3 has 15 residues. The V end lost 4 bases, the J end lost 3 bases, and 11 bases lay between the germline ends. The CDR3 DNA reads as TGTGCCAGCAGCCCCGAGCGGGGCTATAATTCACCCCTCCACTTT. Translation: CASSPERGYNSPLHF.

This clonotype was observed a handful of times. The chain joins TRBV18 to TRBJ1-5; D is possibly TRBD1 (5 bases). V lost 2 bases to trimming and J lost 1 base, with 15 bases between them. CDR1 KGHSH and CDR2 LQKENI come from the germline V gene. This CDR3 has 17 amino acids. The CDR3 sequence: CASSPSRVRKSNQPQHF. The CDR3 nucleotides read TGTGCCAGCTCACCAAGCAGGGTGCGTAAGAGCAATCAGCCCCAGCATTTT.

This clonotype was observed many times. It is unclear where the CDR3 begins or ends on the DNA, so no DNA is shown, and the CDR3 is as TCRdb lists it. The chain links TRBV5-1 to TRBJ2-2; TRBD1, the D gene given by the table, was not confirmed from the DNA. The CDR3 has 14 residues if both end residues are counted. Germline values: CDR1 SGHRS, CDR2 YFSETQ. The CDR3 spells CASTEDTTPGSCFF.

The chain links TRBV7-9 to TRBJ1-1; D unclear. The CDR3 is made up of 13 amino acids. Germline V gives CDR1 SEHNR, CDR2 FQNEAQ (reference sequence). Deletions cut 1 base from V and 6 bases from J, with 9 bases between. CDR3 amino acids: CASSLVSLPEAFF. The CDR3 DNA reads TGTGCCAGCAGCTTAGTTTCCCTGCCTGAAGCTTTCTTT. Combining the CDR3 with reference TRBV7-9 and TRBJ1-1 gives the whole variable domain DTGVSQNPRHKITKRGQNVTFRCDPISEHNRLYWYRQTLGQGPEFLTYFQNEAQLEKSRLLSDRFSAERPKGSFSTLEIQRTEQGDSAMYLCASSLVSLPEAFFGQGTRLTVV.

The V and J genes are TRBV19 and TRBJ2-1, with 15 positions matching TRBD2. In germline, CDR1 is LNHDA, CDR2 SQIVND (reference sequence). Germline trimming cut 0 bases from V and 6 bases from J; bases unmatched to any gene: 3. The CDR3 extends over 17 amino acids. CDR3: CASSIEQGLAGGNEQFF. DNA of the CDR3: TGTGCCAGTAGTATAGAGCAGGGACTAGCGGGGGGCAATGAGCAGTTCTTC.

This clonotype was recorded at least ten times. The chain employs TRBV7-2 and TRBJ1-1; no firm D call. CDR1 and CDR2 from the germline V gene are SGHTA and FQGNSA. Trimming cost V 5 bases and J 6 bases, with 19 bases left between them. The CDR3 is 15 residues long. The CDR3 DNA follows: TGTGCCAGCAGCCAGAGAGGTGGCCGTAACTCTGAAGCTTTCTTT. This gives the protein CASSQRGGRNSEAFF.

This clonotype occurred a few times. The chain is built from TRBV12-3 or TRBV12-4 and TRBJ1-1; 7 nucleotides agree with TRBD1. The CDR3 sequence is 13 residues long. V dropped 10 bases and J dropped 12; count of bases not matched to a gene: 17. The CDR3 DNA follows: TGTGCCACCAAGATCTCAGGGGGGCACCTTACTTTCTTT. It specifies CATKISGGHLTFF.

This clonotype was seen more than once but under ten times. This chain uses TRBV5-4 with TRBJ2-1; no definite D call. The CDR3 has 15 residues. V was clipped by 1 base and J by 1 base, with 9 bases between them. The germline gives CDR1 SGHNT, CDR2 YYREEE (reference sequence). CDR3 sequence reads: CASSLNAGSYNEQFF. CDR3 nucleotide sequence: TGTGCCAGCAGCTTGAATGCTGGATCCTACAATGAGCAGTTCTTC.

Concerning this clonotype itself: One end of the junction fails to match germline, which may point to a read error. The chain recombines TRBV6-5 with TRBJ2-3; 11 positions match TRBD2. The CDR3 runs 18 residues. Germline V lookup: CDR1 MNHEY, CDR2 SVGAGI. CDR3 nucleotide sequence: TGTGCCAGAAGTTCCGGGACTAGCGGACCCCCTAGCACAGATACGCAGTATTTT. It is translated as CARSSGTSGPPSTDTQYF.

This clonotype was recorded at least ten times. CDR3 protein: CASSKGLAGGYVGTSSREQYF. DNA for the CDR3: TGTGCCAGCAGCAAGGGACTAGCGGGGGGTTACGTCGGGACTTCTTCCCGCGAGCAGTACTTC. V and J are TRBV21-1 and TRBJ2-7; the table's D call, TRBD2, has no DNA check behind it. TRBV21-1 is a known pseudogene. The CDR3 extends over 21 amino acids.

The chain links TRBV7-9 to TRBJ1-1; D perhaps matches TRBD1 (6 bases). The germline V gene encodes CDR1 SEHNR and CDR2 FQNEAQ (reference sequence). V was cut by 10 bases and J by 4 bases, with 16 bases left in between. The CDR3 consists of 13 residues. In DNA, the CDR3 is TGTGCCACCCTAGGGGGGGCGAGCACTGAAGCTTTCTTT. As protein: CATLGGASTEAFF.

This clonotype was observed a few times. This rearrangement joins TRBV20-1 to TRBJ2-1; 11 nucleotides agree with TRBD2. V was clipped by 2 bases and J by 6 bases; unmatched bases: 6. Germline V lookup: CDR1 DFQATT, CDR2 SNEGSKA (reference sequence). The CDR3 spans 15 residues. The CDR3 nucleotides read TGCAGTGCTAGACTAGCGGGGGGTTTTAGCAATGAGCAGTTCTTC. Its translation: CSARLAGGFSNEQFF.

This clonotype was detected ten times or more. The chain carries TRBV29-1 and TRBJ2-7; either TRBD1 or TRBD2 may fit D (5 bases each). V lost 4 bases, J lost 4 bases, and 11 bases lay in between. CDR1 and CDR2 from the germline V gene are SQVTM and ANQGSEA. CDR3 length: 12 residues. CDR3: CSVVSGRYEQYF. The DNA for the CDR3 is TGCAGCGTTGTCTCGGGGCGGTACGAGCAGTACTTC.

This clonotype was observed at least ten times. The CDR3 bases are TGCAGCGTTGACAGGGGTTTGGAAGCTAACTATGGCTACACCTTC. Translation: CSVDRGLEANYGYTF. This chain joins TRBV29-1 and TRBJ1-2, with D tentatively TRBD1 (6 bases). The ends were cut back, 3 bases at V and 0 bases at J, with 14 bases in the middle. From germline, CDR1 is SQVTM and CDR2 ANQGSEA. The CDR3 length is 15 residues.

This clonotype has only a few counts. The chain joins TRBV24-1 to TRBJ2-1; D perhaps matches TRBD1 (6 bases). The germline gives CDR1 KGHDR, CDR2 SFDVKD. CDR3 size: 14 residues. Trimming shortened V by 8 bases and J by 7 bases, and 17 bases separated the two germline ends. The CDR3 DNA is TGTGCCACCATATCAGAGGGGACATATAATGAGCAGTTCTTC. It specifies CATISEGTYNEQFF.

The CDR3 loop reads CSARSAGRAKNIQYF. CDR3 DNA sequence: TGCAGTGCTAGAAGTGCAGGGCGAGCCAAAAACATTCAGTACTTC. The chain carries TRBV20-1 and TRBJ2-4; maybe TRBD1 (5 bases). The CDR3 spans 15 residues. The V gene's germline CDR1 is DFQATT and CDR2 SNEGSKA (reference sequence). Trimming removed 2 bases at V and 0 bases at J, with 11 bases between.

The chain carries TRBV19 and TRBJ2-1; TRBD1 matches at 9 bases. Losses at the gene ends were 0 bases for V and 12 bases for J; bases not matched to a gene: 3. This CDR3 has 13 residues. CDR1 and CDR2 (germline): LNHDA, SQIVND (reference sequence). Here the CDR3 DNA reads TGTGCCAGTAGTATAGATCAGGACAGGGGGCAGTTCTTC. Protein product: CASSIDQDRGQFF.

This clonotype has a count of ten or more. The J gene is TRBJ1-6, the V gene TRBV7-2; possibly TRBD1 for D (6 bases). Trimming pared 5 bases from V and 9 bases from J, leaving 14 bases between. CDR1 SGHTA and CDR2 FQGNSA come from the germline V gene. The length of the CDR3 is 14 residues. The CDR3: CASSPTTGGSPLHF. CDR3 nucleotides: TGTGCCAGCAGCCCGACGACAGGTGGTTCACCCCTCCACTTT.

This clonotype was seen only a few times. J is TRBJ2-2 and V is TRBV6-5; TRBD1 aligns across 10 bases. The J segment lost 1 base and the V segment lost 0 bases, leaving 11 bases of the junction unmatched. CDR3 length: 20 residues. CDR1 is MNHEY, CDR2 SVGAGI, per germline. CDR3 sequence: CASSYSLTGGLPMNTGELFF. The CDR3 DNA follows: TGTGCCAGCAGTTACTCGCTGACAGGGGGCCTACCAATGAACACCGGGGAGCTGTTTTTT.

This clonotype was detected once. A much larger clone lies one base from this, so it may be a read error. CDR3 amino acids: CASSLVGGAGLLYKEQFF. CDR3 DNA sequence: TGTGCCAGCAGCTTAGTGGGGGGAGCGGGCCTACTATACAAGGAGCAGTTCTTC. This chain uses TRBV11-2 with TRBJ2-1; D might be TRBD2 (6 bases). Looked up from germline, CDR1 is SGHAT and CDR2 is FQNNGV. The CDR3 length is 18 residues.

This clonotype has at least ten counts. V gene TRBV19 combines with J gene TRBJ2-1; no clear D gene. The CDR3 contains 15 residues. Germline CDR1 reads LNHDA; CDR2 reads SQIVND (reference sequence). Trimming stripped 3 bases from V and 0 bases from J, with 9 bases between. CDR3 in DNA: TGTGCCAGTAGTATGACCGCCGGCTCCTACAATGAGCAGTTCTTC. This gives the protein CASSMTAGSYNEQFF.

This clonotype appeared many times. The V call is TRBV10-3, the J call TRBJ1-2; D not resolved. Germline V CDR1 and CDR2: ENHRY, SYGVKD. Trimming removed 3 bases at V and 2 bases at J, with 7 bases between. CDR3 length equals 13 residues. CDR3 in amino acids: CAISEMVNYGYTF. CDR3 DNA sequence: TGTGCCATCAGTGAAATGGTGAACTATGGCTACACCTTC.

The rearrangement joins TRBV27 to TRBJ1-4; a possible D gene is TRBD1 (6 bases). V dropped 3 bases and J dropped 7 bases, with 12 bases sitting between them. The CDR3 is 14 residues long. Per germline, CDR1 MNHEY and CDR2 SMNVEV (reference sequence). The CDR3 protein is CASSFQGHREKLFF. As DNA, the CDR3 is TGTGCCAGCAGTTTTCAGGGGCATCGTGAAAAACTGTTTTTT.

This clonotype was detected a few times. The V call is TRBV5-6, the J call TRBJ2-1; 8 bases fit TRBD2. This CDR3 has 16 amino acids. Germline lookup yields CDR1 SGHDT and CDR2 YYEEEE. V dropped 7 bases and J dropped 8; count of bases not matched to a gene: 17. CDR3 coding DNA: TGTGCCAGCGGCAGTTGGCTAGGACTAGCCAGAGATGAGCAGTTCTTC. Translating gives CASGSWLGLARDEQFF.

This clonotype was counted at least ten times. The chain recombines TRBV27 with TRBJ1-6; 9 bases map to TRBD1. Germline CDR1 is MNHEY and CDR2 is SMNVEV (reference sequence). The V segment lost 8 bases and the J segment 0 bases; nucleotides outside the gene matches: 5. This CDR3 contains 16 residues. CDR3 amino acids: CASHTGGSSYNSPLHF. CDR3 bases: TGTGCCAGCCATACAGGGGGCAGCTCCTATAATTCACCCCTCCACTTT.

Only a few counts were recorded for this clonotype. The rearrangement uses TRBV7-9 and TRBJ2-1; 9 bases align to TRBD2. The CDR3 loop spans 16 amino acids. Looked up from germline, CDR1 is SEHNR and CDR2 is FQNEAQ (reference sequence). The junction had 7 bases not matched to a gene; V was cut back by 3 bases and J by 4 bases. This CDR3 is CASSFSPSGIYNEQFF. CDR3 sequence (DNA): TGTGCCAGCAGCTTCTCGCCTAGCGGGATTTACAATGAGCAGTTCTTC.

This clonotype showed up just a few times. The V call is TRBV9, the J call TRBJ2-7, with 11 positions matching TRBD1. V was pared by 4 bases and J by 4 bases, with 4 bases of the junction left unmatched. Germline V CDR1 and CDR2: SGDLS, YYNGEE. CDR3 length: 14 residues. This CDR3 is CASSTGTGGYEQYF. The DNA of the CDR3 is TGTGCCAGCAGCACAGGGACAGGGGGTTACGAGCAGTACTTC.

V gene TRBV7-9 combines with J gene TRBJ1-6, with D unclear. Germline V gives CDR1 SEHNR, CDR2 FQNEAQ (reference sequence). V gave up 8 bases and J gave up 7 bases, with 9 bases separating them. The CDR3 runs 12 residues. CDR3 sequence reads: CASSGGNSPLHF. CDR3 coding DNA: TGTGCCAGCTCAGGCGGCAATTCACCCCTCCACTTT.